Each of the 11 T cell receptor beta chains below was sequenced from the same sample in a study of somatic mutations in cytotoxic T cells in rheumatoid arthritis. Profiled with immunoSEQ multiplex PCR; TCRdb holds only in-frame clones, not every one. Of tens of thousands of clones in the sample, about four fifths were seen once. Sequencing used CD8+ T cells sorted from blood. The receptors come from a man in his fifties or sixties in good health.

The rearrangement links TRBV7-9 to TRBJ2-7; 7 positions match TRBD2. The germline V gene encodes CDR1 SEHNR and CDR2 FQNEAQ (reference sequence). CDR3 length equals 16 residues. V gave up 2 bases and J gave up 2 bases; unmatched junction bases: 9. Written as DNA, the CDR3 is TGTGCCAGCAGCTTACCGACGGGCGGGGGAACCTACGAGCAGTACGTC. Translation: CASSLPTGGGTYEQYV.

This clone showed up just a few times. The rearrangement joins TRBV27 to TRBJ2-7; TRBD2 matches 8 bases. The V gene end was trimmed by 3 bases and the J gene end by 3 bases; junction bases not matched to a gene: 4. Germline loops: CDR1 MNHEY, CDR2 SMNVEV (reference sequence). The CDR3 totals 14 residues. The CDR3 loop is CASSFSTSGYEQYF. The CDR3 region has the DNA TGTGCCAGCAGTTTCTCCACTAGCGGCTACGAGCAGTACTTC.

The V and J genes are TRBV5-1 and TRBJ2-3; TRBD2 aligns across 16 bases. Germline V gene lookup returns CDR1 SGHRS and CDR2 YFSETQ. The length of the CDR3 is 18 residues. V was clipped by 3 bases and J by 10 bases; unmatched bases: 14. CDR3 in DNA: TGCGCCAGCAGCTCCGGGACTAGCGGGAGGGCCCCCGGGAGGGCGCAGTATTTT. Its protein is CASSSGTSGRAPGRAQYF.

J is TRBJ1-4 and V is TRBV5-1, with D maybe TRBD1 (5 bases). Germline lookup yields CDR1 SGHRS and CDR2 YFSETQ. CDR3 size: 18 residues. Trimming shortened V by 4 bases and J by 2 bases, and 21 bases separated the two germline ends. CDR3 residues: CASSLFYSLQGTNEKLFF. CDR3 in DNA: TGCGCCAGCAGCCTATTTTATTCCCTTCAGGGTACTAATGAAAAACTGTTTTTT.

This chain links TRBV6-5 with TRBJ1-1; D not resolved. The germline V gene has CDR1 MNHEY and CDR2 SVGAGI. This CDR3 has 14 residues. V lost 0 bases, J lost 1 base, and 6 bases lay in between. As DNA, the CDR3 is TGTGCCAGCAGTTACTCGACATGGAACACTGAAGCTTTCTTT. As protein: CASSYSTWNTEAFF.

This clone is medium-sized within its sample. V is TRBV9 and J is TRBJ2-1, with D possibly matching TRBD2 (5 bases). V dropped 4 bases and J dropped 10 bases, with 21 bases sitting between them. This CDR3 comprises 15 residues. Germline CDR1 reads SGDLS; CDR2 reads YYNGEE. CDR3 nucleotides: TGTGCCAGCAGCATGCAAGCCCTAGGACTCACCGAGCAGTTCTTC. Translated, it gives CASSMQALGLTEQFF. The full variable domain, completed using reference TRBV9 and TRBJ2-1, is DSGVTQTPKHLITATGQRVTLRCSPRSGDLSVYWYQQSLDQGLQFLIQYYNGEERAKGNILERFSAQQFPDLHSELNLSSLELGDSALYFCASSMQALGLTEQFFGPGTRLTVL.

The chain couples TRBV25-1 to TRBJ1-1; possible D gene TRBD1, 5 bases. Trimming left V 6 bases short and J 1 base short, with 12 bases between. In germline, CDR1 is MGHDK, CDR2 SYGVNS. The CDR3 covers 14 residues. CDR3 DNA sequence: TGTGCCAGCAGGTCTTTTGGGGCGAACACTGAAGCTTTCTTT. Its protein is CASRSFGANTEAFF.

This chain joins TRBV6-5 and TRBJ1-4, with D unresolved. The length of the CDR3 is 14 residues. The germline gives CDR1 MNHEY, CDR2 SVGAGI. With 0 bases removed from V and 8 bases from J, the gap between germline ends came to 10 bases. In DNA, the CDR3 is TGTGCCAGCAGTTACTCAGGGTCCCTCGAAAAACTGTTTTTT. This codes for CASSYSGSLEKLFF.

This chain uses TRBV7-9 with TRBJ2-2; tentatively, D is TRBD2 (6 bases). In germline, CDR1 is SEHNR, CDR2 FQNEAQ (reference sequence). The ends were cut back, 5 bases at V and 6 bases at J, with 19 bases in the middle. The CDR3 extends over 16 amino acids. CDR3 loop: CASSPPGERSPGELFF. CDR3 nucleotide sequence: TGTGCCAGCAGCCCCCCGGGAGAAAGAAGCCCCGGGGAGCTGTTTTTT.

This chain uses TRBV7-9 with TRBJ1-2, with 7 nucleotides matching TRBD1. This CDR3 contains 15 residues. V shed 3 bases and J 7 bases; nucleotides not matched to a gene: 11. Per the germline V gene, CDR1 is SEHNR and CDR2 is FQNEAQ (reference sequence). CDR3 sequence (DNA): TGTGCCAGCAGCTTCGACAGGGTTCTAGGTCTTGGCTACACCTTC. Its protein product is CASSFDRVLGLGYTF.

This clone was detected only once. The chain carries TRBV11-2 and TRBJ2-1; TRBD2 aligns across 10 bases. Germline CDR1 is SGHAT and CDR2 is FQNNGV. Trimming took 0 bases from V and 9 from J; bases not matched to a gene: 17. The CDR3 is 19 residues long. This chain's CDR3 is CASSLDLASGSRLFGEQFF. CDR3 DNA: TGTGCCAGCAGCTTAGATCTAGCTAGCGGGAGCCGCCTTTTTGGTGAGCAGTTCTTC.